The 2 T cell receptor beta chains below were found in one sample sequenced in a study of shared clonotypes between healthy human individuals. Produced via immunoSEQ multiplex PCR; TCRdb's table is partial and in-frame only. Among roughly 490,000 clones listed, 75% to 85% were seen once. The source material was PBMCs. All receptors come from a woman aged 40 to 49 in good health. Some clones in this sample may be carry-over from other donors' samples.

J is TRBJ1-1 and V is TRBV30; D remains unclear. The CDR3 loop spans 12 amino acids. The V gene lost 0 bases and the J gene lost 0 bases, with 2 bases spanning the gap. Germline assignment: CDR1 GTSNPN and CDR2 SVGIG (reference sequence). The CDR3 protein is CAWSVMNTEAFF. For the CDR3, the DNA is TGTGCCTGGAGTGTAATGAACACTGAAGCTTTCTTT.

This chain's CDR3 is CASTPRGGLGYEQYF. The CDR3, as DNA: TGTGCCAGCACCCCACGGGGCGGCTTGGGCTACGAGCAGTACTTC. The chain employs TRBV6-5 and TRBJ2-7, with D possibly called TRBD1 or TRBD2 (5 bases each). Germline CDR1 is MNHEY and CDR2 is SVGAGI. CDR3 length: 15 amino acids. Trimming pared 7 bases from V and 3 bases from J, leaving 19 bases between.